The rows below give T cell receptor beta chains drawn from one sample of a study of human T cells and chemical hapten exposure. TCRdb re-called the RACE reads with MiXCR, one entry per CDR3 protein. In the table there are roughly 150,000 distinct CDR3 sequences, over 9.5% of which are singletons. Sequencing was performed on whole blood, taken in connection with sensitization to the hapten diphenylcyclopropenone (DPC). Receptor source: a woman aged 50 to 65 with alopecia areata. Some clones in this sample may be carry-over from other donors' samples. CDR3s include the opening cysteine and the closing phenylalanine or tryptophan. The D gene is left open where the match is weak. The size entry is marked missing in some rows and otherwise reads once, few, many or a size class.

v_gene	abundance	d_gene	j_gene	CDR3aa	CDR3nt
TRBV3-1	few	NA	TRBJ2-7	CASSPPGGRSYEQYF	TGTGCCAGCAGCCCCCCGGGGGGCCGCTCCTACGAGCAGTACTTC
TRBV7-2	NA	TRBD1	TRBJ2-2	CASSLVSGTGSTGELFF	TGTGCCAGCAGCTTAGTCTCGGGGACAGGGTCCACCGGGGAGCTGTTTTTT
TRBV11-2	NA	NA	TRBJ2-5	CASSLARQGQETQYF	TGTGCCAGCAGCTTAGCGCGGCAGGGCCAAGAGACCCAGTACTTC
TRBV4-1	NA	TRBD2	TRBJ2-5	CASSQDLTSGRRGETQYF	TGCGCCAGCAGCCAAGATCTCACTAGCGGGAGAAGGGGAGAGACCCAGTACTTC
TRBV3-2	NA	NA	TRBJ2-7	CASSQALAFGQYF	TGTGCCAGCAGCCAAGCCCTCGCTTTTGGGCAGTACTTC
TRBV5-4	few	TRBD2	TRBJ2-1	CASSLAGTSGANEQFF	TGTGCCAGCAGCTTGGCCGGGACTAGCGGGGCCAATGAGCAGTTCTTC
TRBV11-1	NA	TRBD2	TRBJ2-3	CASSTGTSGRTDTQYF	TGTGCCAGCAGCACCGGGACTAGCGGGCGCACAGATACGCAGTATTTT
TRBV20-1	few	NA	TRBJ2-3	CSALPNTDTQYF	TGCAGTGCCCTTCCTAATACAGATACGCAGTATTTT
TRBV27	many	TRBD1	TRBJ1-5	CASSSGTGLSNQPQHF	TGTGCCAGCAGTTCCGGGACAGGTCTAAGCAATCAGCCCCAGCATTTT
TRBV10-1	few	TRBD1	TRBJ2-7	CASSAGQAAPYEQYF	TGCGCCAGCAGTGCTGGACAGGCCGCTCCTTACGAGCAGTACTTC
TRBV20-1	few	TRBD1	TRBJ2-7	CSARRTGGDEQYF	TGCAGTGCTAGGCGGACAGGGGGCGACGAGCAGTACTTC
TRBV20-1	NA	TRBD2	TRBJ2-5	CSARLAGTQYF	TGCAGTGCTAGACTAGCGGGGACCCAGTACTTC
TRBV29-1	few	TRBD1	TRBJ1-6	CSVQTGRDSPLHF	TGCAGCGTTCAGACAGGGCGGGATTCACCCCTCCACTTT
TRBV7-3	NA	NA	TRBJ2-1	CASSLFPHPQNEQFF	TGTGCCAGCAGCTTATTCCCCCACCCCCAGAATGAGCAGTTCTTC
TRBV7-9	NA	NA	TRBJ2-1	CASSLETALNEQFF	TGTGCCAGCAGCTTAGAAACTGCGTTGAATGAGCAGTTCTTC
TRBV19	many	NA	TRBJ2-5	CASTGVRGETQYF	TGTGCCAGTACGGGGGTGCGAGGTGAGACCCAGTACTTC
TRBV7-2	NA	NA	TRBJ2-7	CASSPGQTEYF	TGTGCCAGCAGCCCCGGACAGACGGAGTACTTC